This T cell receptor (beta chain) was captured by sequencing in a study of T cell responses to AZD1222 COVID-19 vaccine. The CDR3 covers 12 residues. The germline V gene has CDR1 SGHTA and CDR2 FQGNSA. V shed 2 bases and J shed 6 bases, with 7 bases lying between them. The protocol was immunoSEQ multiplex PCR, while the TCRdb copy is restricted to in-frame clones and leaves out a portion. The profile shows about 110,000 clones, around 93% of them singletons. This rearrangement joins TRBV7-2 to TRBJ1-2; unclear D gene. The source material was peripheral blood, sampled on day 0 of AZD1222 vaccination. The source is an adult in good health. The CDR3: CASSLSHNGYTF. In DNA, the CDR3 is TGTGCCAGCAGCTTAAGCCACAATGGCTACACCTTC.